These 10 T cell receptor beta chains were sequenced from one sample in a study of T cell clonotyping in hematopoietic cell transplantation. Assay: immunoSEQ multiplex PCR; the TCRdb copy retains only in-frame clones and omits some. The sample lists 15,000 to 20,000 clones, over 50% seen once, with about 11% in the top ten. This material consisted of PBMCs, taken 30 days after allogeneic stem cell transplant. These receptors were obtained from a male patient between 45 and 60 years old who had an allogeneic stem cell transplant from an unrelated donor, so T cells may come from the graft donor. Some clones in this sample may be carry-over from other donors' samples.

CDR3 nucleotides: TGCGCCAGCAGCCAAGGTGTTAGCGGGAGTTCGGAGACCCAGTACTTC. This translates into CASSQGVSGSSETQYF. V gene TRBV4-3 combines with J gene TRBJ2-5, with 9 bases fitting TRBD2. Trimming took 1 base from V and 5 from J; bases not matched to a gene: 8. Germline CDR1 LGHNA, CDR2 YSLEER. The CDR3 is 16 residues long.

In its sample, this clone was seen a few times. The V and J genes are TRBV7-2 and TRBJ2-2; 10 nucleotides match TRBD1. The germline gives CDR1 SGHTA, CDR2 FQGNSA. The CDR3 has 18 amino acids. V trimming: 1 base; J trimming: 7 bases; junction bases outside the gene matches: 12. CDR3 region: CASSLVPTRDRGNGELFF. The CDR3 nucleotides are TGTGCCAGCAGCTTAGTACCAACCCGGGACAGGGGTAACGGGGAGCTGTTTTTT.

The CDR3 loop is CASSGGTSKQETQYF. The CDR3 coding sequence is TGTGCCAGCAGTGGGGGGACTAGTAAGCAAGAGACCCAGTACTTC. The chain recombines TRBV6-1 with TRBJ2-5; 8 bases align to TRBD2. The germline CDR1 and CDR2 sequences are MNHNS and SASEGT. The CDR3 is made up of 15 amino acids. Trimming removed 4 bases from V and 2 bases from J; junction bases left unmatched: 6.

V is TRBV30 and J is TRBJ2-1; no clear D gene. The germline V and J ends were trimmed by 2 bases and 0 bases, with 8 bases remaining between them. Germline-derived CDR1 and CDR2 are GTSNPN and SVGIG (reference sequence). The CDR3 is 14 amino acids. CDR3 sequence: CAWSRASSYNEQFF. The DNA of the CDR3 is TGTGCCTGGAGTCGGGCGAGCTCCTACAATGAGCAGTTCTTC.

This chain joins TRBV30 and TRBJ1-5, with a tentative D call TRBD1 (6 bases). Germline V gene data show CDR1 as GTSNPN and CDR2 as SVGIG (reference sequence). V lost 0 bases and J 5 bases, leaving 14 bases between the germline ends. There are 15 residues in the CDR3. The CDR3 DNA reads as TGTGCCTGGAGTGTAAAAGGTTGGGGGCATCAGCCCCAGCATTTT. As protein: CAWSVKGWGHQPQHF.

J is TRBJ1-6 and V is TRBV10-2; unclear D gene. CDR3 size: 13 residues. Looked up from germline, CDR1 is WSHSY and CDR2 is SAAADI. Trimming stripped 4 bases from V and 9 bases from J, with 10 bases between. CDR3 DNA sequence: TGCGCCAGCAGTGTACGGGCGGGTTCACCCCTCCACTTT. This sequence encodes CASSVRAGSPLHF.

The CDR3 DNA reads as TGTGCCTGGAGGAGGAACAGAGATGGCTACACCTTC. It encodes CAWRRNRDGYTF. V and J are TRBV30 and TRBJ1-2; D remains unclear. The germline V and J ends were trimmed by 3 bases and 6 bases, with 11 bases remaining between them. Germline CDR1 reads GTSNPN; CDR2 reads SVGIG (reference sequence). This CDR3 has 12 amino acids.

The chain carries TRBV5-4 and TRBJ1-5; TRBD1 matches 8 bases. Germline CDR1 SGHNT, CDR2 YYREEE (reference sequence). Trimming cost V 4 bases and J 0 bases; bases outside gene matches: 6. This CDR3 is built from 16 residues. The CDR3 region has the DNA TGTGCCAGCAGCAACGGACAGGGACGTAGCAATCAGCCCCAGCATTTT. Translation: CASSNGQGRSNQPQHF.

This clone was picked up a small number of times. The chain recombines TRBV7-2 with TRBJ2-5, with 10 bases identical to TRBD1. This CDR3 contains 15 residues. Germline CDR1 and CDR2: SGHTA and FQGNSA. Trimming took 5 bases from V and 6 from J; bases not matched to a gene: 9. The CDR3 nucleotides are TGTGCCAGCAGCCGGGACAGGGGCCTCGTCCAGACCCAGTACTTC. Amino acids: CASSRDRGLVQTQYF. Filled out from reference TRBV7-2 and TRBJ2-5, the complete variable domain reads GAGVSQSPSNKVTEKGKDVELRCDPISGHTALYWYRQSLGQGLEFLIYFQGNSAPDKSGLPSDRFSAERTGGSVSTLTIQRTQQEDSAVYLCASSRDRGLVQTQYFGPGTRLLVL.

CDR3 sequence (DNA): TGCAGCGTTGTTTCACCGGGGATCTACGAGCAGTACTTC. Its protein product is CSVVSPGIYEQYF. The chain combines TRBV29-1 with TRBJ2-7; D might be TRBD2 (5 bases). CDR1 and CDR2 from the germline V gene are SQVTM and ANQGSEA. The CDR3 covers 13 residues. V shed 4 bases and J shed 3 bases, with 13 bases lying between them.